These T cell receptor beta chains were read from a single sample in a study of cytomegalovirus exposure and HLA in healthy donors. The data were produced by immunoSEQ multiplex PCR, yet TCRdb's version contains in-frame clones alone and is incomplete. The sample has about 160,000 clones, about 75% seen once. The sequenced sample was PBMCs. The receptors here all came from a female donor in good health and CMV-seronegative. Each CDR3 is given with its conserved first and last residue. A D gene is named only where the DNA matches it firmly. Clone size, where shown, is once, few, many, or a class for clones that have expanded.

TRBJ2-7 few TRBV7-8 TRBD1 CASSLVPGQGTYEQYF TGTGCCAGCAGCTTAGTACCGGGACAGGGCACCTACGAGCAGTACTTC
TRBJ1-2 . TRBV4-1 . CASSQGGQLSLTYGYTF TGCGCCAGCAGCCAAGGGGGACAACTATCATTGACCTATGGCTACACCTTC
TRBJ1-2 . TRBV30 . CAWGLAGVTNYGYTF TGTGCCTGGGGACTAGCGGGGGTGACAAACTATGGCTACACCTTC
TRBJ1-1 . TRBV23-1 . CASSQKGGHTEAFF TGCGCCAGCAGTCAAAAGGGAGGGCACACTGAAGCTTTCTTT
TRBJ1-2 once TRBV5-1 TRBD1 CASSYTGGALYGYTF TGCGCCAGCAGCTATACAGGGGGCGCCTTATATGGCTACACCTTC
TRBJ1-2 . TRBV19 . CASSTGPGGGYTF TGTGCCAGTTCGACCGGGCCCGGGGGTGGCTACACCTTC
TRBJ2-7 . TRBV4-2 . CASSPGWQNANEQYF TGTGCCAGCAGCCCGGGGTGGCAGAACGCCAACGAGCAGTACTTC
TRBJ1-2 . TRBV6-1 . CASRQRTALYGYTF TGTGCCAGCAGGCAAAGGACAGCCCTCTATGGCTACACCTTC
TRBJ2-7 . TRBV5-4 TRBD1 CACGRGFSYEQYF TGTGCCTGCGGCAGGGGGTTTTCCTACGAGCAGTACTTC
TRBJ2-1 . TRBV4-2 . CASSQEPQALYNEQFF TGTGCCAGCAGCCAAGAGCCACAGGCCCTCTACAATGAGCAGTTCTTC
TRBJ1-1 . TRBV4-2 TRBD1 CASSPRQGDTEAFF TGTGCCAGCAGCCCGAGACAGGGGGACACTGAAGCTTTCTTT
TRBJ2-3 . TRBV19 . CASSVMDTQYF TGTGCCAGTAGTGTCATGGATACGCAGTATTTT
TRBJ2-1 . TRBV4-1 . CASSQGRGGALLYNEQFF TGCGCCAGCAGCCAAGGGAGAGGCGGGGCTCTGCTCTACAATGAGCAGTTCTTC
TRBJ2-1 . TRBV9 . CASARRVLGEQFF TGTGCCAGCGCTCGCAGGGTATTGGGGGAGCAGTTCTTC
TRBJ1-1 once TRBV30 . CAWRVQMNTEAFF TGTGCCTGGAGGGTACAGATGAACACTGAAGCTTTCTTT
TRBJ2-7 . TRBV5-1 . CASSLEPRYEQYF TGCGCCAGCAGCTTGGAACCGAGGTACGAGCAGTACTTC
TRBJ1-5 . TRBV19 TRBD1 CASSEWGQGVQPQHF TGTGCCAGTAGTGAGTGGGGACAGGGAGTTCAGCCCCAGCATTTT
TRBJ2-7 few TRBV6-6 . CASSYHARTYEQYF TGTGCCAGCAGTTACCACGCCAGGACCTACGAGCAGTACTTC
TRBJ2-7 . TRBV4-2 . CASSQVLGHEQYF TGTGCCAGCAGCCAAGTCCTAGGCCACGAGCAGTACTTC
TRBJ2-5 . TRBV18 . CASSPLRETQYF TGTGCCAGCTCACCACTTAGAGAGACCCAGTACTTC
TRBJ2-1 . TRBV19 . CASSIGPTGSSYNEQFF TGTGCCAGTAGTATAGGCCCGACTGGGAGCTCCTACAATGAGCAGTTCTTC
TRBJ2-7 . TRBV29-1 TRBD1 CSVGQGAYEQYF TGCAGCGTAGGACAGGGCGCCTACGAGCAGTACTTC
TRBJ2-2 . TRBV5-4 TRBD2 CASSFGLAGGSGELFF TGTGCCAGCAGCTTCGGACTAGCGGGAGGTTCGGGGGAGCTGTTTTTT
TRBJ1-1 . TRBV4-1 . CASSRDSRGNTEAFF TGCGCCAGCAGCCGAGACTCGCGGGGAAACACTGAAGCTTTCTTT
TRBJ1-2 . TRBV27 . CASSWGRAYGYTF TGTGCCAGCAGTTGGGGCAGGGCCTATGGCTACACCTTC
TRBJ2-2 . TRBV5-1 . CASSRGVITGELFF TGCGCCAGCAGCAGGGGCGTTATCACCGGGGAGCTGTTTTTT
TRBJ2-5 few TRBV5-1 TRBD2 CASGLAGGPETQYF TGCGCCAGCGGCCTAGCGGGAGGGCCGGAGACCCAGTACTTC
TRBJ1-1 . TRBV5-1 . CASSLSGGLNTEAFF TGCGCCAGCAGCCTCAGCGGGGGGCTGAACACTGAAGCTTTCTTT
TRBJ2-7 . TRBV7-9 . CASSLEGGSYEQYF TGTGCCAGCAGCTTAGAAGGGGGTTCCTACGAGCAGTACTTC
TRBJ1-1 . TRBV6-5 . CASSRQAMNTEAFF TGTGCCAGCAGTCGACAGGCGATGAACACTGAAGCTTTCTTT
TRBJ2-1 once TRBV30 TRBD2 CAWNREGAIVGQFF TGTGCCTGGAATAGGGAGGGAGCCATTGTCGGGCAGTTCTTC
TRBJ2-7 . TRBV27 TRBD1 CASSRQGDSYEQYF TGTGCCAGCAGCAGACAGGGGGACTCCTACGAGCAGTACTTC
TRBJ1-5 . TRBV19 . CASSKQGWVNQPQHF TGTGCCAGTAGTAAACAGGGCTGGGTCAATCAGCCCCAGCATTTT
TRBJ1-2 few TRBV18 TRBD1 CASSPAAGTVNYGYTF TGTGCCAGCTCACCAGCCGCCGGGACAGTCAACTATGGCTACACCTTC
TRBJ1-2 few TRBV30 . CAWSTHSTDYGYTF TGTGCCTGGAGTACCCACAGTACCGACTATGGCTACACCTTC
TRBJ2-7 once TRBV6-6 . CASSPTVTYEQYF TGTGCCAGCAGCCCTACAGTAACCTACGAGCAGTACTTC
TRBJ1-4 . TRBV5-1 . CASSIGPGEKLFF TGCGCCAGCAGCATAGGACCGGGGGAAAAACTGTTTTTT
TRBJ2-6 . TRBV7-2 TRBD1 CASSLAQGWIFSGANVLTF TGTGCCAGCAGCTTAGCACAGGGGTGGATCTTCTCTGGGGCCAACGTCCTGACTTTC
TRBJ2-1 . TRBV29-1 TRBD1 CSVEGASNEQFF TGCAGCGTCGAGGGGGCGAGTAATGAGCAGTTCTTC
TRBJ2-5 few TRBV7-7 TRBD1 CASSPDRGKETQYF TGTGCCAGCAGCCCCGACAGGGGGAAAGAGACCCAGTACTTC
TRBJ1-3 . TRBV5-1 TRBD1 CASSFRTGEIAGNTIYF TGCGCCAGCAGCTTCCGGACAGGGGAAATAGCTGGAAACACCATATATTTT
TRBJ2-1 . TRBV7-2 . CASSLDYEQFF TGTGCCAGCAGCTTAGACTATGAGCAGTTCTTC
TRBJ2-3 . TRBV30 . CGSGPGGTDTQYF TGCGGGTCCGGGCCCGGGGGCACAGATACGCAGTATTTT
TRBJ2-3 . TRBV10-1 . CASSEISTDTQYF TGCGCCAGCAGTGAAATTAGTACAGATACGCAGTATTTT
TRBJ1-1 . TRBV5-1 . CASSDRSNTEAFF TGCGCCAGCAGCGACAGGAGTAACACTGAAGCTTTCTTT
TRBJ1-2 . TRBV15 . CATSRARGGYTF TGTGCCACCAGCAGAGCGCGAGGGGGCTACACCTTC
TRBJ1-4 . TRBV6-6 . CASSGEKLFF TGTGCCAGCAGCGGTGAAAAACTGTTTTTT
TRBJ2-7 . TRBV4-1 TRBD2 CASSQWVAGVSEQYF TGCGCCAGCAGCCAATGGGTAGCGGGAGTCTCCGAGCAGTACTTC
TRBJ1-1 once TRBV2 . CASRRGLREGTEAFF TGTGCCAGCAGGAGGGGACTCCGGGAGGGCACTGAAGCTTTCTTT
TRBJ2-1 few TRBV2 TRBD1 CASSPDRVVVNEQFF TGTGCCAGCAGCCCGGACAGGGTGGTGGTAAATGAGCAGTTCTTC
TRBJ1-6 . TRBV6-1 . CASSEGGSYNSPLHF TGTGCCAGCAGTGAGGGGGGTTCCTATAATTCACCCCTCCACTTT
TRBJ1-2 . TRBV19 TRBD1 CASSQGQGYGYTF TGTGCCAGTAGTCAAGGACAGGGCTATGGCTACACCTTC
TRBJ1-1 . TRBV5-1 . CASSFTGNTEAFF TGCGCCAGCAGCTTCACAGGGAACACTGAAGCTTTCTTT
TRBJ2-1 . TRBV9 . CASSVGTGRLGEQFF TGTGCCAGCAGCGTAGGGACTGGGCGGCTCGGGGAGCAGTTCTTC
TRBJ1-1 few TRBV25-1 TRBD1 CATTERGRAEAFF TGTGCCACCACGGAGAGGGGGCGGGCTGAAGCTTTCTTT